The clone carrying this T cell receptor (beta chain) was counted at least ten times. Its target is not known. The sample belongs to a study of early T cells in non-severe SARS-CoV-2 infection. Study-wide results and caveats: VDJdb matches were skewed toward anti-spike CD8 T cell responses.

Using its own MiXCR run on the 5' RACE reads, TCRdb lists one record per CDR3 protein. The sample lists tens of thousands of distinct CDR3 sequences, 11% occurring once. Deletions cut 4 bases from V and 3 bases from J, with 10 bases between. Germline loops: CDR1 SQVTM, CDR2 ANQGSEA. The CDR3 length is 12 residues. Specimen: whole blood. The sequence was collected from an adult who was a healthcare worker with PCR-confirmed SARS-CoV-2 infection or an uninfected control (not recorded which). The J gene is TRBJ2-7, the V gene TRBV29-1; D is undetermined. The CDR3: CSVGLGSYEQYF. The CDR3 DNA is TGCAGCGTTGGTCTGGGCAGCTACGAGCAGTACTTC.